This TCR beta chain appears in the sequencing data of a study of shared clonotypes between healthy human individuals. Study-wide context: CD4 naive and CD4 memory each took three plates per donor, while CD8 naive took two and CD8 memory one.

The CDR3 covers 12 residues. V was pared by 4 bases and J by 6 bases, with 8 bases between. Germline values: CDR1 SGDLS, CDR2 YYNGEE. Repertoires were generated with immunoSEQ multiplex PCR, while TCRdb's copy carries only in-frame clones and drops some. The sample includes some 800,000 clones, 85% to 95% of them seen just once. Naive CD8 cells were CD45RO-negative, positively selected for CCR7, excluding terminally differentiated effector memory CD45RA+ cells. Healthy HIV-negative adults without recent acute infections or vaccinations served as donors. The sample taken for sequencing was naive CD8+ T cells sorted from blood. This TCR was sampled from a man aged 30 to 39 in good health. The rearrangement joins TRBV9 to TRBJ2-1, with no clear D. The CDR3 DNA reads TGTGCCAGCAGCCCCCCGAGCAATGAGCAGTTCTTC. This gives the protein CASSPPSNEQFF.